One sample yielded the 32 T cell receptor beta chains listed below, sequenced in a study of cytomegalovirus exposure and HLA in healthy donors. This PCR relied on a set of 60 Vbeta primers and 13 Jbeta primers. Produced via immunoSEQ multiplex PCR; TCRdb's table is partial and in-frame only. The sample lists tens of thousands of clones, 55% to 75% occurring once. The sample consisted of PBMCs. These receptors were collected from a woman aged 35 to 49 in good health and CMV-seropositive.

The V call is TRBV5-1, the J call TRBJ1-2; 8 bases are a match to TRBD1. CDR1 is SGHRS and CDR2 is YFSETQ in the germline V gene. The CDR3 runs 16 residues. Trimming removed 3 bases from V and 8 bases from J; junction bases left unmatched: 15. CDR3 sequence: CASSYASPGQGKGYTF. The CDR3 DNA sequence: TGCGCCAGCAGCTACGCATCCCCCGGACAGGGCAAGGGCTACACCTTC.

The CDR3 reads CASSQGTGTPRGTEAFF. The CDR3, as DNA: TGCGCCAGCAGCCAAGGCACGGGGACTCCTCGTGGCACTGAAGCTTTCTTT. The chain combines TRBV4-1 with TRBJ1-1, with D tentatively TRBD1 (5 bases). Germline CDR1 is MGHRA and CDR2 is YSYEKL. The CDR3 loop spans 17 amino acids. V lost 1 base, J lost 4 bases, and 19 bases lay in between.

This clone was counted a few times. The chain uses TRBV9 and TRBJ1-4; TRBD1 matches 9 bases. V lost 4 bases and J lost 8; bases outside the gene matches: 12. CDR1 is SGDLS, CDR2 YYNGEE, per germline. The CDR3 length is 16 residues. As DNA, the CDR3 is TGTGCCAGCAGCCACCATATGGACAGGGGTGGAGAAAAACTGTTTTTT. Protein product: CASSHHMDRGGEKLFF.

This chain links TRBV6-1 with TRBJ2-5; 8 nucleotides match TRBD2. The germline V gene encodes CDR1 MNHNS and CDR2 SASEGT. The CDR3 is 16 residues long. Trimming removed 4 bases from V and 5 bases from J; junction bases left unmatched: 12. CDR3 in DNA: TGTGCCAGCAGTGGTCGCGGTCGGGGGGGCTCTGAGACCCAGTACTTC. As protein: CASSGRGRGGSETQYF.

This rearrangement joins TRBV29-1 to TRBJ2-3; tentatively, D is TRBD2 (6 bases). The CDR3 totals 16 residues. V was shortened by 3 bases and J by 3 bases, with 19 bases between the two germline ends. Germline CDR1 and CDR2: SQVTM and ANQGSEA. The CDR3 region has the DNA TGCAGCGTTGACCTCGTGCGGGGAATACAAACAGATACGCAGTATTTT. This translates into CSVDLVRGIQTDTQYF.

This rearrangement joins TRBV13 to TRBJ1-5, with TRBD1 as a possible D gene (5 bases). The V gene lost 4 bases and the J gene lost 0 bases, with 16 bases spanning the gap. The germline gives CDR1 PRHDT, CDR2 FYEKMQ (reference sequence). The CDR3 has 17 amino acids. CDR3 amino acids: CASSSHDSIYSNQPQHF. The CDR3 nucleotides read TGTGCCAGCAGCTCCCATGACAGCATCTATAGCAATCAGCCCCAGCATTTT.

In its sample, this clone was seen once. The chain uses TRBV29-1 and TRBJ1-2, with D possibly being TRBD1 (5 bases). The V gene's germline CDR1 is SQVTM and CDR2 ANQGSEA. The CDR3 extends over 10 amino acids. V was trimmed by 6 bases and J by 6 bases, leaving 8 bases between them. Here the CDR3 DNA reads TGCAGCGTCTCAGGGAATGGCTACACCTTC. It codes for CSVSGNGYTF.

V and J are TRBV5-4 and TRBJ1-6; tentatively, D is TRBD1 (6 bases). Trimming removed 4 bases from V and 9 bases from J, with 11 bases in between. Germline V gives CDR1 SGHNT, CDR2 YYREEE (reference sequence). CDR3 size: 13 residues. DNA for the CDR3: TGTGCCAGCAGCCTCGGGGGGCGTTCACCCCTCCACTTT. It yields the protein CASSLGGRSPLHF. Filled out from reference TRBV5-4 and TRBJ1-6, the complete variable domain reads ETGVTQSPTHLIKTRGQQVTLRCSSQSGHNTVSWYQQALGQGPQFIFQYYREEENGRGNFPPRFSGLQFPNYSSELNVNALELDDSALYLCASSLGGRSPLHFGNGTRLTVT.

The chain carries TRBV2 and TRBJ1-4, with D uncertain. Germline V lookup: CDR1 SNHLY, CDR2 FYNNEI. The CDR3 loop spans 14 amino acids. V dropped 1 base and J dropped 8 bases, with 11 bases sitting between them. CDR3 amino acids: CASSEEVLGEKLFF. The CDR3 coding sequence is TGTGCCAGCAGTGAAGAGGTACTCGGGGAAAAACTGTTTTTT.

The rearrangement joins TRBV5-1 to TRBJ2-3; 10 positions match TRBD2. Germline V gene lookup returns CDR1 SGHRS and CDR2 YFSETQ. The CDR3 runs to 16 residues. V trimming: 3 bases; J trimming: 2 bases; junction bases outside the gene matches: 6. CDR3 region: CASSSLAGASTDTQYF. The CDR3, as DNA: TGCGCCAGCAGCTCTCTAGCGGGGGCGTCCACAGATACGCAGTATTTT.

This clone was counted a few times. The chain employs TRBV5-1 and TRBJ2-1, with 11 nucleotides matching TRBD2. V lost 3 bases, J lost 7 bases, and 9 bases stayed unmatched. CDR1 is SGHRS, CDR2 YFSETQ, per germline. The CDR3 runs 16 residues. This CDR3 reads CASSSGNSGGGNEQFF. The CDR3 nucleotides are TGCGCCAGCAGCTCCGGAAATAGCGGGGGGGGGAATGAGCAGTTCTTC.

The rearrangement uses TRBV11-3 and TRBJ2-5, with a weak D call TRBD2 (6 bases). The germline V and J ends were trimmed by 3 bases and 4 bases, with 6 bases remaining between them. This CDR3 is 12 amino acids long. Germline CDR1 reads SGHNT; CDR2 reads YENEEA. This chain's CDR3 is CASSFGGETQYF. The CDR3 DNA sequence: TGTGCCAGCAGCTTCGGGGGAGAGACCCAGTACTTC.

The CDR3: CASSTLQDMSYEQYF. The DNA for the CDR3 is TGTGCCAGTAGTACCCTTCAGGACATGTCCTACGAGCAGTACTTC. V and J are TRBV19 and TRBJ2-7, with D perhaps TRBD1 (5 bases). Trimming shortened V by 4 bases and J by 1 base, and 14 bases separated the two germline ends. The CDR3 has 15 amino acids. The germline gives CDR1 LNHDA, CDR2 SQIVND (reference sequence).

Here the CDR3 DNA reads TGTGCCAGCAGTGGACAGGGGGCTGTCACTGAAGCTTTCTTT. Its protein is CASSGQGAVTEAFF. The chain has TRBV2 and TRBJ1-1; 10 positions agree with TRBD1. CDR1 is SNHLY and CDR2 is FYNNEI in the germline V gene. V shed 4 bases, J shed 4 bases, and the junction held 3 bases outside the gene matches. This CDR3 is built from 14 residues. The complete variable domain, with remaining parts taken from reference TRBV2 and TRBJ1-1, reads EPEVTQTPSHQVTQMGQEVILRCVPISNHLYFYWYRQILGQKVEFLVSFYNNEISEKSEIFDDQFSVERPDGSNFTLKIRSTKLEDSAMYFCASSGQGAVTEAFFGQGTRLTVV.

This chain links TRBV9 with TRBJ1-3, with 7 nucleotides matching TRBD1. Germline V lookup: CDR1 SGDLS, CDR2 YYNGEE. V lost 4 bases to trimming and J lost 4 bases; unmatched junction nucleotides: 2. The CDR3 is 13 residues long. CDR3 amino acids: CASSSTGGNTIYF. In nucleotides, the CDR3 is TGTGCCAGCAGCTCGACAGGGGGAAACACCATATATTTT.

This clone qualifies as medium-sized. The chain employs TRBV30 and TRBJ1-1, with no clear D. The CDR3 consists of 13 residues. Germline CDR1 is GTSNPN and CDR2 is SVGIG (reference sequence). The germline V and J ends were trimmed by 0 bases and 2 bases, with 7 bases remaining between them. The CDR3 is CAWSVDINTEAFF. CDR3 sequence (DNA): TGTGCCTGGAGTGTAGACATAAACACTGAAGCTTTCTTT.

The chain joins TRBV5-1 to TRBJ1-1, with TRBD1 as a possible D gene (5 bases). Trimming stripped 1 base from V and 1 base from J, with 11 bases between. There are 15 residues in the CDR3. The germline V gene has CDR1 SGHRS and CDR2 YFSETQ. The CDR3 sequence is CASSLTAGKNTEAFF. The CDR3 DNA sequence: TGCGCCAGCAGCTTGACGGCAGGGAAGAACACTGAAGCTTTCTTT.

This sequence joins TRBV2 and TRBJ2-1; 11 bases align to TRBD2. The germline CDR1 and CDR2 sequences are SNHLY and FYNNEI. Trimming removed 3 bases from V and 4 bases from J; junction bases left unmatched: 2. CDR3 length: 15 amino acids. CDR3 protein: CASSEGLAEYNEQFF. The CDR3, as DNA: TGTGCCAGCAGTGAGGGACTAGCGGAGTACAATGAGCAGTTCTTC.

The chain employs TRBV19 and TRBJ1-1; D is perhaps TRBD1 (6 bases). Germline V gives CDR1 LNHDA, CDR2 SQIVND (reference sequence). Trimming shortened V by 5 bases and J by 1 base, and 26 bases separated the two germline ends. The CDR3 runs to 19 residues. This CDR3 reads CASSRIWDVQGHSNTEAFF. In nucleotides, the CDR3 is TGTGCCAGTAGTCGTATATGGGATGTTCAGGGACACTCGAACACTGAAGCTTTCTTT.

The chain joins TRBV5-1 to TRBJ2-7; 9 bases map to TRBD1. The CDR3 loop spans 16 amino acids. CDR1 and CDR2 from the germline V gene are SGHRS and YFSETQ. The V and J ends lost 0 bases and 3 bases, in that order; junction bases with no gene match: 7. The CDR3 is CASSLAGQGIDYEQYF. The CDR3 DNA reads as TGCGCCAGCAGCTTGGCCGGACAGGGGATTGACTACGAGCAGTACTTC.

The chain employs TRBV19 and TRBJ2-7, with TRBD1 matching 9 bases. This CDR3 spans 15 amino acids. Looked up from germline, CDR1 is LNHDA and CDR2 is SQIVND (reference sequence). Unmatched junction bases numbered 6, after V lost 4 bases and J lost 2 bases. DNA for the CDR3: TGTGCCAGTAGTAACGGGGACAGGGTTCCCTACGAGCAGTACTTC. It codes for CASSNGDRVPYEQYF.

V usage is TRBV7-3 and J usage is TRBJ2-2, with 8 bases identical to TRBD1. The CDR3 is 16 residues long. The ends lost 1 base at V and 5 bases at J; junction bases unmatched: 6. In germline, CDR1 is SGHTA, CDR2 FQGTGA. CDR3 nucleotides: TGTGCCAGCAGCTTAAAGGCGGACAGGGAAACCGGGGAGCTGTTTTTT. Its translation: CASSLKADRETGELFF. Using reference TRBV7-3 and TRBJ2-2 for the parts outside the CDR3, the full variable domain is GAGVSQTPSNKVTEKGKYVELRCDPISGHTALYWYRQSLGQGPEFLIYFQGTGAADDSGLPNDRFFAVRPEGSVSTLKIQRTERGDSAVYLCASSLKADRETGELFFGEGSRLTVL.

The chain is built from TRBV15 and TRBJ2-7, with a weak D call TRBD1 (5 bases). The CDR3 runs 14 residues. Germline values: CDR1 LNHNV, CDR2 YYDKDF (reference sequence). V shed 3 bases and J shed 7 bases, with 16 bases lying between them. The DNA for the CDR3 is TGTGCCACCAGCAGGGACAACGGATCCGGGGAGCAGTACTTC. Translation: CATSRDNGSGEQYF. Based on the CDR3 plus reference TRBV15 and TRBJ2-7, the full variable domain is DAMVIQNPRYQVTQFGKPVTLSCSQTLNHNVMYWYQQKSSQAPKLLFHYYDKDFNNEADTPDNFQSRRPNTSFCFLDIRSPGLGDTAMYLCATSRDNGSGEQYFGPGTRLTVT.

Only a few counts were recorded for this clone. This rearrangement joins TRBV5-1 to TRBJ2-5; the match to TRBD1 covers 7 bases. V gave up 4 bases and J gave up 5 bases; unmatched junction bases: 8. In germline, CDR1 is SGHRS, CDR2 YFSETQ. CDR3 length: 14 amino acids. CDR3 protein: CASSARQGRETQYF. The CDR3, as DNA: TGCGCCAGCAGCGCCCGACAGGGAAGGGAGACCCAGTACTTC.

The rearrangement links TRBV5-1 to TRBJ2-4; 8 bases match TRBD1. Losses at the gene ends were 4 bases for V and 0 bases for J; bases not matched to a gene: 6. There are 16 residues in the CDR3. CDR1 and CDR2 (germline): SGHRS, YFSETQ. The CDR3 reads CASSPGTGRAKNIQYF. In DNA form, the CDR3 reads TGCGCCAGCAGCCCGGGGACAGGAAGAGCCAAAAACATTCAGTACTTC.

This clone has a handful of counts. J is TRBJ1-1 and V is TRBV6-5; D uncertain. Per germline, CDR1 MNHEY and CDR2 SVGAGI. Trimming took 4 bases from V and 1 from J, leaving 13 bases between them. CDR3 length equals 15 residues. The CDR3 sequence is CASSSPTAGNTEAFF. The CDR3 region has the DNA TGTGCCAGCAGTTCCCCGACTGCGGGGAACACTGAAGCTTTCTTT.

The V call is TRBV5-1, the J call TRBJ2-3; no firm D call. Trimming removed 4 bases from V and 2 bases from J, with 5 bases in between. Germline CDR1 SGHRS, CDR2 YFSETQ. The CDR3 extends over 12 amino acids. CDR3 in DNA: TGCGCCAGCAGCCCCTTCACAGATACGCAGTATTTT. Translation gives CASSPFTDTQYF.

The genes are TRBV30 and TRBJ1-6, with unresolved D. CDR1 is GTSNPN and CDR2 is SVGIG in the germline V gene (reference sequence). The CDR3 length is 13 residues. The V end lost 3 bases, the J end lost 6 bases, and 9 bases lay between the germline ends. The CDR3 DNA follows: TGTGCCTGGAGACTCTCTGGTAATTCACCCCTCCACTTT. Translating it yields CAWRLSGNSPLHF.

The chain joins TRBV11-3 to TRBJ2-3; 10 bases map to TRBD2. CDR1 is SGHNT and CDR2 is YENEEA in the germline V gene. V shed 2 bases, J shed 4 bases, and the junction held 6 bases outside the gene matches. CDR3 length equals 16 residues. The CDR3 sequence: CASSLMVAGGPDTQYF. CDR3 DNA sequence: TGTGCCAGCAGCTTAATGGTAGCGGGGGGTCCAGATACGCAGTATTTT.

V usage is TRBV4-2 and J usage is TRBJ2-7; no reliable D call. Germline CDR1 and CDR2: LGHNA and YNFKEQ. The CDR3 totals 12 residues. V was trimmed by 3 bases and J by 5 bases, leaving 8 bases between them. Here the CDR3 reads CASSHKRDEQYF. Written as DNA, the CDR3 is TGTGCCAGCAGCCACAAACGGGACGAGCAGTACTTC.

The CDR3 protein is CASSYGPNREQYF. The CDR3 region has the DNA TGTGCCAGCAGTTACGGTCCAAACCGGGAGCAGTACTTC. This chain links TRBV6-5 with TRBJ2-7; D is undetermined. Between the trimmed V and J ends, which lost 2 bases and 7 bases, there was a span of 12 bases. This CDR3 region has 13 residues. Germline V gene data show CDR1 as MNHEY and CDR2 as SVGAGI.

This chain links TRBV15 with TRBJ1-4; TRBD1 matches at 10 bases. Trimming took 0 bases from V and 7 from J; bases not matched to a gene: 8. The CDR3 is 17 amino acids. From germline, CDR1 is LNHNV and CDR2 YYDKDF (reference sequence). CDR3 sequence: CATSRDPPRTGGEKLFF. DNA for the CDR3: TGTGCCACCAGCAGAGATCCGCCTAGGACAGGGGGTGAAAAACTGTTTTTT. Complete variable domain (other parts from reference TRBV15 and TRBJ1-4): DAMVIQNPRYQVTQFGKPVTLSCSQTLNHNVMYWYQQKSSQAPKLLFHYYDKDFNNEADTPDNFQSRRPNTSFCFLDIRSPGLGDTAMYLCATSRDPPRTGGEKLFFGSGTQLSVL.